This TCR beta chain originates from a study of T cells in Graves' hyperthyroidism and ophthalmopathy. Findings and caveats of the study: Ophthalmopathy could be told apart from stable hyperthyroidism with a 13 V-J model.

Regions amplified from RNA transcripts were the TCR beta CDR3 regions. TCR CDR3 regions were first amplified by RT-PCR with HTBI primers. One entry per CDR3 protein results from TCRdb running MiXCR on the multiplex PCR reads. This table has fewer than 750,000 distinct CDR3 sequences, approximately 14% appearing once. V was trimmed by 0 bases and J by 5 bases, leaving 15 bases between them. The CDR3 loop spans 16 amino acids. CDR1 and CDR2 from the germline V gene are SGHRS and YFSETQ. Comments on this clonotype: Its antigen is not known.

Duration under 3 months, a NOSPECS grade of at least 4, and a Clinical Activity Score of at least 3 characterized the ophthalmopathy patients. The study left out patients who had uncontrolled infection, other autoimmune disease, pregnancy or lactation. The V and J genes are TRBV5-1 and TRBJ2-1; perhaps D is TRBD1 or TRBD2 (5 bases each). The sequencing input was blood. The receptor was derived from a woman aged 45-60 years with Graves' ophthalmopathy. Written as DNA, the CDR3 is TGCGCCAGCAGCTTGGCCCTGGGGACGGACGACAATGAGCAGTTCTTC. Its protein product is CASSLALGTDDNEQFF.